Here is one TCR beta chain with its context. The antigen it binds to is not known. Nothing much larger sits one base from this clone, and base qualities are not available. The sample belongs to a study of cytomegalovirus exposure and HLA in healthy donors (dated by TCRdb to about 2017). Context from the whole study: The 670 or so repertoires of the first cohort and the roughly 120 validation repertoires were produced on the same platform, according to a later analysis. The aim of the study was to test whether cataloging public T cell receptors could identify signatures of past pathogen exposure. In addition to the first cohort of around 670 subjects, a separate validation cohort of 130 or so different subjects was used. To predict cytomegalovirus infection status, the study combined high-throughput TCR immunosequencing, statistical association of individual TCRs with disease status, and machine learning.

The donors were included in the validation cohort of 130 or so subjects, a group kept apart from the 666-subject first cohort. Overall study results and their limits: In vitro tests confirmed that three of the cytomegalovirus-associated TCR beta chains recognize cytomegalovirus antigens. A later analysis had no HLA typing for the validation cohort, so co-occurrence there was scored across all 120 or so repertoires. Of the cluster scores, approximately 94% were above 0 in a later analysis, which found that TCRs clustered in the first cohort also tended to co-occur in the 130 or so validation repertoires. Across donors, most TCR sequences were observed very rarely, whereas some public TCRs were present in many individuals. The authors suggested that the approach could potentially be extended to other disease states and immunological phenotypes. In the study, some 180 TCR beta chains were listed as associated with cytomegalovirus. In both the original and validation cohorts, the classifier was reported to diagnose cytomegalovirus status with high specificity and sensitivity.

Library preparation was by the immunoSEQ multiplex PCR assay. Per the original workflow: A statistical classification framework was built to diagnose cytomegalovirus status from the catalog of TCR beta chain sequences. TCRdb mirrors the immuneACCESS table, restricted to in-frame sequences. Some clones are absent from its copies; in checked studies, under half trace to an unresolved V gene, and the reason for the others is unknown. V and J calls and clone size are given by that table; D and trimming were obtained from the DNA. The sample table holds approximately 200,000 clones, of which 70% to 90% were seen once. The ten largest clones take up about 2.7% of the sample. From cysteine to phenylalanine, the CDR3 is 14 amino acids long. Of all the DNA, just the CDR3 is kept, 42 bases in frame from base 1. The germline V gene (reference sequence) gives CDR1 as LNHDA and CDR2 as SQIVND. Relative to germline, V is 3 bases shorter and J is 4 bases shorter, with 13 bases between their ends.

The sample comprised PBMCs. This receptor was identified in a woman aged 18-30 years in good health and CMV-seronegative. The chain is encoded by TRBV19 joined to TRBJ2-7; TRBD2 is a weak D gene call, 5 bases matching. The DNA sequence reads TGTGCCAGTAGTATGGAGGCACTTAATTACGAGCAGTACTTC. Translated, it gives CASSMEALNYEQYF.